The next 26 T cell receptor beta chains were all read from a single sample in a study of T cell responses to AZD1222 COVID-19 vaccine. Only in-frame clones appear in the TCRdb table, and some are missing; sequencing was by immunoSEQ multiplex PCR. The data show about 94,000 clones, roughly 88% seen once. Source: peripheral blood, taken on day 0 of AZD1222 vaccination. These receptors came from an adult in good health.

The chain joins TRBV6-5 to TRBJ2-5; D is perhaps TRBD2 (7 bases). V gave up 6 bases and J gave up 2 bases, with 10 bases separating them. The CDR3 totals 13 residues. Germline values: CDR1 MNHEY, CDR2 SVGAGI. CDR3 nucleotides: TGTGCCAGCAGGGGAGGGGGACAAGAGACCCAGTACTTC. This codes for CASRGGGQETQYF.

This sequence joins TRBV30 and TRBJ1-4, with 7 nucleotides matching TRBD1. Per the germline V gene, CDR1 is GTSNPN and CDR2 is SVGIG (reference sequence). Losses at the gene ends were 2 bases for V and 7 bases for J; bases not matched to a gene: 7. The CDR3 has 14 residues. The CDR3 DNA sequence: TGTGCCTGGAGTCCTCCCACAGGGGTTGAAAAACTGTTTTTT. Amino acids: CAWSPPTGVEKLFF.

The chain has TRBV3-1 (or the pseudogene TRBV3-2) and TRBJ1-1, with TRBD1 as a possible D gene (6 bases). The CDR3 is made up of 14 amino acids. Trimming left V 5 bases short and J 8 bases short, with 18 bases between. Germline loops: CDR1 LGHDT, CDR2 YNNKEL (reference sequence). The CDR3 loop is CASSSVTGREEAFF. The DNA of the CDR3 is TGTGCCAGCAGCTCCGTCACAGGGAGGGAGGAAGCTTTCTTT.

The rearrangement links TRBV10-3 to TRBJ2-7; 11 bases agree with TRBD2. Trimming at V came to 2 bases and at J to 5 bases, leaving 5 bases not matched to a gene. Per germline, CDR1 ENHRY and CDR2 SYGVKD. This CDR3 comprises 15 residues. As DNA, the CDR3 is TGTGCCATCAGTGAGCTTAGCGGGGGGGCCGACGAGCAGTACTTC. Encoded protein: CAISELSGGADEQYF.

This chain joins TRBV12-5 and TRBJ2-2; D might be TRBD1 (6 bases). This CDR3 has 13 residues. Per germline, CDR1 LGHNT and CDR2 FRNRAP. The V gene lost 7 bases and the J gene lost 6 bases, with 12 bases spanning the gap. The CDR3 region is CASDPGVAGELFF. The CDR3 DNA is TGTGCTAGTGACCCAGGGGTGGCCGGGGAGCTGTTTTTT.

The chain couples TRBV6-5 to TRBJ1-5; D perhaps matches TRBD1 (5 bases). V dropped 0 bases and J dropped 4 bases, with 10 bases sitting between them. This CDR3 comprises 15 residues. CDR1 is MNHEY and CDR2 is SVGAGI in the germline V gene. The CDR3 region is CASSYSRVGNQPQHF. CDR3 nucleotide sequence: TGTGCCAGCAGTTACTCCAGGGTAGGAAATCAGCCCCAGCATTTT.

This clone was counted once. CDR3 sequence: CASSPKSTYEQYF. The CDR3 DNA reads TGTGCCAGCAGCCCCAAAAGTACCTACGAGCAGTACTTC. This chain uses TRBV9 with TRBJ2-7; D uncertain. The CDR3 has 13 amino acids. Germline V gene data show CDR1 as SGDLS and CDR2 as YYNGEE. Between the trimmed V and J ends, which lost 4 bases and 2 bases, there was a span of 10 bases.

This chain connects TRBV6-5 to TRBJ1-3; D uncertain. This CDR3 spans 15 amino acids. V gave up 4 bases and J gave up 5 bases, with 15 bases separating them. The V gene's germline CDR1 is MNHEY and CDR2 SVGAGI. The CDR3 reads CASSWAGDPRNTIYF. The DNA for the CDR3 is TGTGCCAGCAGTTGGGCAGGAGATCCTAGAAACACCATATATTTT.

The chain couples TRBV21-1 to TRBJ2-1; the table gives TRBD1 as D, unverified against the DNA. TRBV21-1 is termed a pseudogene. This CDR3 is built from 18 residues. The CDR3 DNA follows: TGTGCCAGCAGCAAAGAAAAGGGACAGGGTAACCCCGACAATGAGCAGTTCTTC. Amino acids: CASSKEKGQGNPDNEQFF.

The V gene is TRBV7-9, the J gene TRBJ2-7, with TRBD2 identical over 10 bases. This CDR3 has 15 amino acids. J gave up 2 bases and V 4 bases, and 5 bases lay outside the gene matches. The V gene's germline CDR1 is SEHNR and CDR2 FQNEAQ (reference sequence). The CDR3 spells CASSSSGGQPYEQYF. The CDR3 DNA reads TGTGCCAGCAGCTCTAGCGGGGGCCAACCCTACGAGCAGTACTTC.

The rearrangement links TRBV13 to TRBJ2-1; TRBD2 matches at 12 bases. This CDR3 contains 15 residues. V lost 3 bases and J lost 8; bases outside the gene matches: 5. The germline V gene encodes CDR1 PRHDT and CDR2 FYEKMQ (reference sequence). For the CDR3, the DNA is TGTGCCAGCAGCTTGGCTAGCGGGGGGGTGGATGAGCAGTTCTTC. This gives the protein CASSLASGGVDEQFF.

J is TRBJ1-4 and V is TRBV30; 8 bases are a match to TRBD1. With V trimmed by 0 bases and J by 8 bases, 2 bases remained unmatched. The CDR3 covers 13 residues. Germline values: CDR1 GTSNPN, CDR2 SVGIG (reference sequence). In DNA, the CDR3 is TGTGCCTGGAGTGTGGGGGACAGGGAAAAACTGTTTTTT. Translating gives CAWSVGDREKLFF.

The CDR3 spells CASSLGPFYEQYF. DNA for the CDR3: TGCGCCAGCAGCTTGGGACCTTTCTACGAGCAGTACTTC. The rearrangement uses TRBV5-1 and TRBJ2-7; no clear D gene. V lost 0 bases, J lost 3 bases, and 7 bases lay in between. Looked up from germline, CDR1 is SGHRS and CDR2 is YFSETQ. This CDR3 spans 13 amino acids.

J is TRBJ2-5 and V is TRBV5-4; 9 bases line up with TRBD1. Germline CDR1 and CDR2: SGHNT and YYREEE (reference sequence). With 0 bases clipped from V and 1 base from J, the junction kept 4 bases outside the gene matches. The CDR3 has 16 amino acids. Here the CDR3 reads CASSLVGGQGQETQYF. CDR3 bases: TGTGCCAGCAGCTTGGTGGGGGGACAGGGCCAAGAGACCCAGTACTTC. The whole variable domain, remainder taken from reference TRBV5-4 and TRBJ2-5, is ETGVTQSPTHLIKTRGQQVTLRCSSQSGHNTVSWYQQALGQGPQFIFQYYREEENGRGNFPPRFSGLQFPNYSSELNVNALELDDSALYLCASSLVGGQGQETQYFGPGTRLLVL.

This clone was counted between two and nine times. The V gene is TRBV5-4, the J gene TRBJ1-6, with D hard to call. V lost 0 bases and J lost 7, with 5 bases in between. The CDR3 is 13 residues long. Germline V gene data show CDR1 as SGHNT and CDR2 as YYREEE (reference sequence). This CDR3 is CASSLDGNSPLHF. In DNA, the CDR3 is TGTGCCAGCAGCTTGGACGGAAATTCACCCCTCCACTTT. The whole variable domain, filled in from reference TRBV5-4 and TRBJ1-6, reads ETGVTQSPTHLIKTRGQQVTLRCSSQSGHNTVSWYQQALGQGPQFIFQYYREEENGRGNFPPRFSGLQFPNYSSELNVNALELDDSALYLCASSLDGNSPLHFGNGTRLTVT.

This clone was detected once. The J gene is TRBJ1-1, the V gene TRBV3-1 (or the pseudogene TRBV3-2); no clear D gene. The V gene lost 6 bases and the J gene lost 1 base, with 15 bases spanning the gap. The CDR3 loop spans 15 amino acids. CDR1 is LGHDT and CDR2 is YNNKEL in the germline V gene (reference sequence). Written as DNA, the CDR3 is TGTGCCAGCAGAGACGGGCCCCCCCGGAACACTGAAGCTTTCTTT. Its protein is CASRDGPPRNTEAFF.

The chain is built from TRBV9 and TRBJ2-7, with D uncertain. The V and J ends lost 0 bases and 6 bases respectively, with 10 bases between them. CDR1 is SGDLS, CDR2 YYNGEE, per germline. The CDR3 is 13 amino acids. The CDR3 loop is CASSVAVSSEQYF. As DNA, the CDR3 is TGTGCCAGCAGCGTAGCAGTTTCAAGCGAGCAGTACTTC.

The V gene is TRBV30, the J gene TRBJ2-2; 8 bases match TRBD2. The CDR3 spans 14 residues. The J segment lost 1 base and the V segment lost 5 bases, leaving 3 bases of the junction unmatched. CDR1 and CDR2 (germline): GTSNPN, SVGIG (reference sequence). The CDR3 DNA reads TGTGCCTGGCGGGGGACTAGGAACACCGGGGAGCTGTTTTTT. Amino acid sequence: CAWRGTRNTGELFF.

The CDR3 nucleotides read TGTGCCAGCAGCCAAGGGGTCACTCCCTACGAGCAGTACTTC. It translates to CASSQGVTPYEQYF. This chain connects TRBV3-1 (or the pseudogene TRBV3-2) to TRBJ2-7; D is undetermined. The V gene lost 1 base and the J gene lost 2 bases, with 9 bases spanning the gap. The CDR3 is made up of 14 amino acids. The germline V gene has CDR1 LGHDT and CDR2 YNNKEL (reference sequence).

The genes are TRBV19 and TRBJ1-6; D is unresolved. This CDR3 comprises 13 residues. V was cut by 5 bases and J by 9 bases, with 11 bases left in between. The germline gives CDR1 LNHDA, CDR2 SQIVND (reference sequence). CDR3 DNA sequence: TGTGCCAGTAGTCCGGGTGTTGGTTCACCCCTCCACTTT. It specifies CASSPGVGSPLHF.

The chain combines TRBV9 with TRBJ2-5; 10 bases match TRBD2. The germline CDR1 and CDR2 sequences are SGDLS and YYNGEE. The CDR3 sequence is 16 residues long. The J segment lost 1 base and the V segment lost 3 bases, leaving 6 bases of the junction unmatched. The CDR3 nucleotides are TGTGCCAGCAGCGCCGGACTAGCGGTCTTCCAAGAGACCCAGTACTTC. It yields the protein CASSAGLAVFQETQYF.

The chain recombines TRBV11-2 with TRBJ2-6; D gene unclear. The CDR3 sequence is 15 residues long. Trimming took 6 bases from V and 2 from J, leaving 11 bases between them. Looked up from germline, CDR1 is SGHAT and CDR2 is FQNNGV. The CDR3 DNA reads TGTGCCAGCAGGGCCGTGAGGACTGGGGCCAACGTCCTGACTTTC. Translation gives CASRAVRTGANVLTF.

CDR3 amino acids: CAWDRGMNTEAFF. The CDR3 nucleotides read TGTGCCTGGGACAGGGGGATGAACACTGAAGCTTTCTTT. The genes are TRBV30 and TRBJ1-1, with 9 bases matching TRBD1. Trimming at V came to 5 bases and at J to 0 bases, leaving 1 base not matched to a gene. CDR1 and CDR2 from the germline V gene are GTSNPN and SVGIG (reference sequence). This CDR3 is 13 amino acids long.

The count of this clone is one. The chain couples TRBV4-2 to TRBJ2-5; possible D gene TRBD1, 6 bases. Germline CDR1 LGHNA, CDR2 YNFKEQ. Trimming removed 4 bases at V and 2 bases at J, with 17 bases between. The CDR3 runs to 16 residues. CDR3 residues: CASSPRNRVGQETQYF. CDR3 nucleotide sequence: TGTGCCAGCAGCCCAAGAAACAGGGTGGGTCAAGAGACCCAGTACTTC.

The V call is TRBV5-1, the J call TRBJ1-1, with a tentative D call TRBD1 (5 bases). The CDR3 is made up of 13 amino acids. Between the trimmed V and J ends, which lost 5 bases and 5 bases, there was a span of 13 bases. The V gene's germline CDR1 is SGHRS and CDR2 YFSETQ. CDR3 sequence (DNA): TGCGCCAGCAGATCCCCAGGGAGAACTGAAGCTTTCTTT. Translating gives CASRSPGRTEAFF.

The genes are TRBV27 and TRBJ2-2; D is uncertain. Germline loops: CDR1 MNHEY, CDR2 SMNVEV (reference sequence). V lost 6 bases, J lost 5 bases, and 13 bases lay in between. This CDR3 is 14 amino acids long. The CDR3: CASRTNSWTGELFF. The DNA for the CDR3 is TGTGCCAGCAGAACAAATAGCTGGACCGGGGAGCTGTTTTTT.